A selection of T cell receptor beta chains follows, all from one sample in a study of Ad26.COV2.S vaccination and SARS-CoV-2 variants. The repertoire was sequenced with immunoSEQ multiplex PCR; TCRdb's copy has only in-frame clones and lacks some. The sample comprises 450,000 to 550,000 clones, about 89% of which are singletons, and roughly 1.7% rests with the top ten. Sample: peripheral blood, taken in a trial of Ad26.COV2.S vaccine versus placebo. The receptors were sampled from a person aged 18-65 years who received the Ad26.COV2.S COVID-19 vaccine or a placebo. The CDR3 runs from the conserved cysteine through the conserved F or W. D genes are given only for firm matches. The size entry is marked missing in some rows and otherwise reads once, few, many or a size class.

CASRSLTVFHEQYF TGTGCCAGCAGGAGCTTGACAGTTTTCCACGAGCAGTACTTC - TRBV6-5 - TRBJ2-7
CASSLSRRGEQYF TGTGCCAGCAGTTTGTCTAGGCGCGGCGAGCAGTACTTC few TRBV27 - TRBJ2-7
CASSFGQTEETQYF TGTGCCAGCAGCTTTGGGCAGACAGAAGAGACCCAGTACTTC - TRBV11-1 - TRBJ2-5
CSVVPGNTGELFF TGCAGCGTTGTCCCAGGGAACACCGGGGAGCTGTTTTTT - TRBV29-1 - TRBJ2-2
CASSSQETQYF TGTGCCAGCAGCTCTCAAGAGACCCAGTACTTC few TRBV5-4 - TRBJ2-5
CASSLAGVASGEQYF TGTGCCAGCAGCTTAGCGGGAGTAGCGTCAGGGGAGCAGTACTTC - TRBV7-2 - TRBJ2-7
CASRLDRTSGNTIYF TGTGCCAGCAGGTTGGACAGAACCTCTGGAAACACCATATATTTT - TRBV28 - TRBJ1-3
CASRADRAVTGELFF TGTGCCAGCAGAGCCGACAGGGCCGTCACCGGGGAGCTGTTTTTT - TRBV27 TRBD1 TRBJ2-2
CATSTGLAGVIDEQFF TGTGCCACCAGCACGGGACTAGCGGGAGTAATCGATGAGCAGTTCTTC - TRBV15 TRBD2 TRBJ2-1
CASSQINQQGFEEKLFF TGCGCCAGCAGCCAAATTAATCAACAGGGATTTGAAGAAAAACTGTTTTTT - TRBV4-3 - TRBJ1-4
CATSRDGKGGTEAFF TGTGCCACCAGCAGAGATGGGAAGGGGGGTACTGAAGCTTTCTTT - TRBV15 - TRBJ1-1
CATSDAVVNEQFF TGTGCCACCAGTGATGCTGTAGTAAATGAGCAGTTCTTC - TRBV24-1 - TRBJ2-1
CASSPTRQGEETQYF TGTGCCAGCAGCCCGACCAGACAGGGGGAAGAGACCCAGTACTTC - TRBV7-2 TRBD1 TRBJ2-5
CASSSTSGIGTSYEQYF TGTGCCAGCAGTTCGACTAGCGGGATTGGGACTTCCTACGAGCAGTACTTC - TRBV27 TRBD2 TRBJ2-7
CASITYYRVRAFF TGTGCCAGCATAACGTATTACCGGGTTAGGGCTTTCTTT - TRBV28 - TRBJ1-1
CASSTGAGANVLTF TGTGCCAGCTCGACAGGGGCTGGGGCCAACGTCCTGACTTTC - TRBV25-1 TRBD1 TRBJ2-6
CASSLGGTGELFF TGTGCCAGCAGCTTAGGCGGGACCGGGGAGCTGTTTTTT once TRBV7-9 - TRBJ2-2
CASSSDRWSTEAFF TGTGCCAGCAGCTCTGACCGGTGGAGCACTGAAGCTTTCTTT - TRBV7-9 - TRBJ1-1
CASSLGAGTSSYNEQFF TGTGCCAGCAGTTTAGGGGCTGGGACGAGCTCCTACAATGAGCAGTTCTTC - TRBV28 - TRBJ2-1
CATSVPGLAGVGEQYF TGTGCCACCAGCGTCCCGGGACTAGCGGGAGTGGGGGAGCAGTACTTC - TRBV15 TRBD2 TRBJ2-7
CASSLALAGGRADTQYF TGCGCCAGCAGCTTGGCCTTGGCAGGGGGACGAGCAGATACGCAGTATTTT - TRBV5-1 TRBD1 TRBJ2-3
CASSQDRGTEKSEKLFF TGTGCCAGCAGCCAGGACAGGGGAACTGAGAAGAGTGAAAAACTGTTTTTT - TRBV4-2 TRBD1 TRBJ1-4
CASSLGRGETQYF TGTGCCAGCAGCTTAGGACGAGGAGAGACCCAGTACTTC - TRBV7-2 - TRBJ2-5
CAIREGLAGWSETQYF TGTGCCATCAGAGAAGGACTAGCGGGATGGAGTGAGACCCAGTACTTC - TRBV10-3 TRBD2 TRBJ2-5
CASSSDRTYQPQHF TGTGCCAGCAGCTCGGACAGGACTTATCAGCCCCAGCATTTT - TRBV7-2 TRBD1 TRBJ1-5
CASSLDRRNEKLFF TGCGCCAGCAGCCTGGACAGGAGAAATGAAAAACTGTTTTTT - TRBV5-1 TRBD1 TRBJ1-4
CSGRGLGNQPQHF TGCAGCGGCAGGGGATTGGGCAATCAGCCCCAGCATTTT - TRBV29-1 - TRBJ1-5
CASRTGNLSNQPQHF TGTGCCAGCAGGACGGGCAACCTTAGCAATCAGCCCCAGCATTTT - TRBV6-5 - TRBJ1-5
CASSQDWLPITYNEQFF TGCGCCAGCAGCCAAGATTGGCTACCCATTACCTACAATGAGCAGTTCTTC once TRBV4-3 - TRBJ2-1
CASSPPAGGFSGNTIYF TGTGCCAGCTCACCACCGGCAGGGGGCTTCTCTGGAAACACCATATATTTT once TRBV18 TRBD1 TRBJ1-3
CASSEQGGGTTYNEQFF TGTGCCAGCAGCGAACAAGGGGGGGGAACCACCTACAATGAGCAGTTCTTC - TRBV7-9 - TRBJ2-1
CASTYVSGSGEKLFF TGTGCCAGCACCTATGTGTCGGGTTCGGGTGAAAAACTGTTTTTT - TRBV28 - TRBJ1-4
CASSYSAGEGQPQHF TGTGCCAGCAGTTACTCGGCAGGGGAGGGCCAGCCCCAGCATTTT - TRBV6-2/TRBV6-3 - TRBJ1-5
CASSYSFRDYGYTF TGTGCCAGCAGTTACTCATTTCGGGACTATGGCTACACCTTC - TRBV6-5 - TRBJ1-2
CAKQGNTEAFF TGTGCCAAACAGGGGAACACTGAAGCTTTCTTT - TRBV2 - TRBJ1-1
CASSLVSWDSRGETQYF TGTGCCAGCAGCTTAGTCTCGTGGGACAGCCGAGGGGAGACCCAGTACTTC - TRBV7-2 TRBD1 TRBJ2-5
CASSFPGGHEQFF TGTGCCAGCAGCTTTCCTGGGGGGCATGAGCAGTTCTTC - TRBV5-5 - TRBJ2-1
CATSDLDGRAGGNEQFF TGTGCCACCAGTGATTTGGACGGGAGGGCGGGGGGCAATGAGCAGTTCTTC once TRBV24-1 TRBD2 TRBJ2-1
CASSSRPIWGGGVSSYNSPLHF TGTGCCAGCAGTTCCCGTCCCATTTGGGGGGGCGGAGTAAGCTCCTATAATTCACCCCTCCACTTT - TRBV2 - TRBJ1-6
CASSYSMWGGTDTQYF TGTGCCAGCAGTTACTCGATGTGGGGCGGCACAGATACGCAGTATTTT - TRBV6-5 - TRBJ2-3
CARQKSSYNEQFF TGTGCCAGACAAAAGAGCTCCTACAATGAGCAGTTCTTC once TRBV30 - TRBJ2-1
CASRPRTGTDTQYF TGTGCCAGCAGACCCCGGACAGGCACAGATACGCAGTATTTT - TRBV6-5 - TRBJ2-3
CASSLALRLSGGTPEAFF TGTGCCAGCAGCTTAGCGCTTCGACTTTCGGGGGGTACCCCGGAAGCTTTCTTT - TRBV7-9 - TRBJ1-1
CASSLGPRTLYNEQFF TGTGCCAGCAGCTTAGGTCCTCGAACCCTCTACAATGAGCAGTTCTTC - TRBV7-3 - TRBJ2-1
CASSNRGRGGNSPLHF TGTGCCAGCTCAAACAGGGGCCGTGGGGGTAATTCACCCCTCCACTTT - TRBV18 TRBD1 TRBJ1-6
CASSLGSAGRHYGYTF TGTGCCAGCAGCTTAGGCTCGGCAGGGAGGCACTATGGCTACACCTTC - TRBV7-9 - TRBJ1-2
CSVEGSSEAFF TGCAGTGTGGAGGGTTCCAGTGAAGCTTTCTTT - TRBV20-1 - TRBJ1-1